The rows below give T cell receptor beta chains drawn from one sample of a study of blood T cell repertoires in COVID-19. Method: immunoSEQ multiplex PCR; TCRdb's copy keeps in-frame clones and lacks some. The repertoire consists of hundreds of thousands of clones, with 70% to 90% occurring once and the leading ten covering approximately 1.5%. Sequenced input: peripheral blood. Receptor source: a woman aged 25 to 39 with active or convalescent COVID-19. CDR3s include the opening cysteine and the closing phenylalanine or tryptophan. Each record gives: V gene, D gene, J gene, CDR3 protein, CDR3 DNA. D genes are given only for firm matches.

TRBV25-1	TRBD1	TRBJ1-1	CASSDWDRGGTEAFF	TGTGCCAGCAGTGATTGGGACAGGGGTGGAACTGAAGCTTTCTTT
TRBV6-1	NA	TRBJ1-6	CASSEAPVRANSPLHF	TGTGCCAGCAGTGAAGCCCCGGTTCGAGCTAATTCACCCCTCCACTTT
TRBV5-6	NA	TRBJ2-7	CASSLNLRNEQYF	TGTGCCAGCAGCTTGAACCTGCGGAACGAGCAGTACTTC
TRBV12-3/TRBV12-4	TRBD1	TRBJ2-7	CASSADRIYEQYF	TGTGCCAGCAGTGCGGACAGGATCTACGAGCAGTACTTC
TRBV15	NA	TRBJ1-2	CATSPSTRAPRVASYGYTF	TGTGCCACCAGCCCTAGCACACGGGCCCCCCGGGTGGCTTCCTATGGCTACACCTTC
TRBV6-5	TRBD1	TRBJ1-3	CASSSTGNGNTIYF	TGTGCCAGCAGTTCGACAGGGAATGGGAACACCATATATTTT
TRBV4-1	NA	TRBJ1-5	CASSQDEGAPQHF	TGCGCCAGCAGCCAAGATGAGGGAGCGCCCCAGCATTTT
TRBV9	TRBD1	TRBJ2-1	CASSATGVPYNEQFF	TGTGCCAGCAGCGCGACAGGGGTTCCCTACAATGAGCAGTTCTTC
TRBV19	TRBD1	TRBJ1-4	CASSITRLTGAGEKLFF	TGTGCCAGTAGTATAACAAGACTGACAGGGGCTGGTGAAAAACTGTTTTTT
TRBV18	NA	TRBJ1-5	CASSPSQGNQPQHF	TGTGCCAGCTCACCAAGCCAAGGCAATCAGCCCCAGCATTTT